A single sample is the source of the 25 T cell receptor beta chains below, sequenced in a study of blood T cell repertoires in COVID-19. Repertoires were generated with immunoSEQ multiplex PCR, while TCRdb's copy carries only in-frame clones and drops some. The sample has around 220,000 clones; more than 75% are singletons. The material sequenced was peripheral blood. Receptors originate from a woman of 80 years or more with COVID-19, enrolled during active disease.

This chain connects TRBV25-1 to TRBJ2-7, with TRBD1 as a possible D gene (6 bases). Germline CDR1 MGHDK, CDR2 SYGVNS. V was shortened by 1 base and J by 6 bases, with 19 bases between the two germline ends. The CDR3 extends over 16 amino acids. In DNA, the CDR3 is TGTGCCAGCAGTGAATTTAGGACAGTGGCATTAGGCGAGCAGTACTTC. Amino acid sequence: CASSEFRTVALGEQYF.

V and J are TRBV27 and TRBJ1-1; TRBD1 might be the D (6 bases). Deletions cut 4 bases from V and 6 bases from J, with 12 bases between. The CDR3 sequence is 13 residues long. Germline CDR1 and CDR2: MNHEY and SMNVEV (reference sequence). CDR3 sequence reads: CASSSGVGAEAFF. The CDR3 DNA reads TGTGCCAGCAGTTCAGGGGTCGGCGCTGAAGCTTTCTTT.

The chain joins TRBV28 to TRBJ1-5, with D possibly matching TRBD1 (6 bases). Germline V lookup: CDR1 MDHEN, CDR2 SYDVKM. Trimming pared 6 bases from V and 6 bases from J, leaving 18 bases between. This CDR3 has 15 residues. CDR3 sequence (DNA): TGTGCCAGCAGATTGGACAGATCCTCAGGTCAGCCCCAGCATTTT. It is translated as CASRLDRSSGQPQHF.

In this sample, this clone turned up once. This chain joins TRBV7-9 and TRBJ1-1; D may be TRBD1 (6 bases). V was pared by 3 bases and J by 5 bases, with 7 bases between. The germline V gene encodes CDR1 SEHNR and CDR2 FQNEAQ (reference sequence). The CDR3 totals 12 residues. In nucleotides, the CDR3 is TGTGCCAGCAGCTTCACAGGGACTGAAGCTTTCTTT. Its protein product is CASSFTGTEAFF.

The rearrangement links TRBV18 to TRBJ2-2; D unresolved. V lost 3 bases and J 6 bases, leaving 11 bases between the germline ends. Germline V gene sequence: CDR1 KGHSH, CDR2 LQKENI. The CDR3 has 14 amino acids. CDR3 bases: TGTGCCAGCTCACCGAGGAAGACTCCCGGGGAGCTGTTTTTT. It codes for CASSPRKTPGELFF.

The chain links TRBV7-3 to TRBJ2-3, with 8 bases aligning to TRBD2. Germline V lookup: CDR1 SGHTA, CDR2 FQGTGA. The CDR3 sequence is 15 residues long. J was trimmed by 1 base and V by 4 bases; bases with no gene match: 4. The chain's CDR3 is CASSWSGGRTDTQYF. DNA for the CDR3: TGTGCCAGCAGCTGGTCGGGGGGGCGCACAGATACGCAGTATTTT.

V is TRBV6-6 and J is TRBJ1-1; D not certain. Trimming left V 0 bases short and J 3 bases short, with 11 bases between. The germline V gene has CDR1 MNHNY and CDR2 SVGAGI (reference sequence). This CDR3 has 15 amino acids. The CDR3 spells CASSYSEPRDTEAFF. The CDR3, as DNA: TGTGCCAGCAGTTACTCGGAACCCCGGGACACTGAAGCTTTCTTT.

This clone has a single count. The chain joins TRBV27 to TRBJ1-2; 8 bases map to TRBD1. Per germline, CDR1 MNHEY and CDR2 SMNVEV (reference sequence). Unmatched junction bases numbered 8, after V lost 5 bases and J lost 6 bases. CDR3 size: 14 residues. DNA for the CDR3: TGTGCCAGCAGTCCGGACAGGGCTGGCAATGGCTACACCTTC. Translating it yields CASSPDRAGNGYTF.

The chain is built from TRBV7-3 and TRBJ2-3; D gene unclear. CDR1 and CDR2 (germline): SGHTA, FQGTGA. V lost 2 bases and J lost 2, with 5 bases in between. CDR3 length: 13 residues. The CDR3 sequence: CASSLAITDTQYF. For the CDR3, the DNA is TGTGCCAGCAGCTTAGCTATCACAGATACGCAGTATTTT.

CDR3 sequence reads: CASSVMTSNTEAFF. CDR3 DNA: TGTGCCAGCAGCGTAATGACATCGAACACTGAAGCTTTCTTT. V is TRBV9 and J is TRBJ1-1; unclear D gene. The CDR3 length is 14 residues. The V end lost 1 base, the J end lost 1 base, and 8 bases lay between the germline ends. Germline CDR1 is SGDLS and CDR2 is YYNGEE.

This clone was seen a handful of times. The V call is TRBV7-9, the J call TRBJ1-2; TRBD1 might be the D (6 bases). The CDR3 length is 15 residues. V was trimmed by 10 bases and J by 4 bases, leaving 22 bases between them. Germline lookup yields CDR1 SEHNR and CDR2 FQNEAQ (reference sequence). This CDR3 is CANQETGTSSYGYTF. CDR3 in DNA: TGTGCCAACCAAGAAACCGGGACATCCAGCTATGGCTACACCTTC.

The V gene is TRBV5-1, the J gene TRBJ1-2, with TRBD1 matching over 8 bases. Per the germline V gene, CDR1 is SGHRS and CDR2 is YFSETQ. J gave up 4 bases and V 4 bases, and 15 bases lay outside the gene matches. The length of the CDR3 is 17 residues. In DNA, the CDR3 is TGCGCCAGCAGCCGGATTGGGACAGGAAAAAGAGGCTATGGCTACACCTTC. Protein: CASSRIGTGKRGYGYTF.

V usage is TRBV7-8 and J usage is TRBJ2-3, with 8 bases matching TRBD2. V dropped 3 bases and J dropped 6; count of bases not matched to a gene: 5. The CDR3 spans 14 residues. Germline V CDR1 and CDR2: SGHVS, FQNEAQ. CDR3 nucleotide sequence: TGTGCCAGCAGCTTTGTCGGGAGGGCGGATACGCAGTATTTT. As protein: CASSFVGRADTQYF.

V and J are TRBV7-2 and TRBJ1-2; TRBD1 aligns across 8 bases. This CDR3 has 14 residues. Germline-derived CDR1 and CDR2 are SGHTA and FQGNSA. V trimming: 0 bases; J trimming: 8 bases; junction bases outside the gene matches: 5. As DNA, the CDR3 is TGTGCCAGCAGCTTAGCAGACAGGGGCTTGGGCTACACCTTC. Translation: CASSLADRGLGYTF.

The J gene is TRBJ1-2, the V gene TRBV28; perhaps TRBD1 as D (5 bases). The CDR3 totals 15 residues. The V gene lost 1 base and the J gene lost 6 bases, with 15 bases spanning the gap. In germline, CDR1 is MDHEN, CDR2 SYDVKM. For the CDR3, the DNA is TGTGCCAGCAGTTTATTGGGTGGGCAACAGGATGGCTACACCTTC. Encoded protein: CASSLLGGQQDGYTF.

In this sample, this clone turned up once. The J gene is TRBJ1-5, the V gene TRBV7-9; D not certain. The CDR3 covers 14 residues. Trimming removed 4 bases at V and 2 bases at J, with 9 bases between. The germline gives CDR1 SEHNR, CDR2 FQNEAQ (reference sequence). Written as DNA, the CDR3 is TGTGCCAGCAGCTCTCAGAGGGGCAATCAGCCCCAGCATTTT. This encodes CASSSQRGNQPQHF. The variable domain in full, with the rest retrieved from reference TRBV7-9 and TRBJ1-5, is DTGVSQNPRHKITKRGQNVTFRCDPISEHNRLYWYRQTLGQGPEFLTYFQNEAQLEKSRLLSDRFSAERPKGSFSTLEIQRTEQGDSAMYLCASSSQRGNQPQHFGDGTRLSIL.

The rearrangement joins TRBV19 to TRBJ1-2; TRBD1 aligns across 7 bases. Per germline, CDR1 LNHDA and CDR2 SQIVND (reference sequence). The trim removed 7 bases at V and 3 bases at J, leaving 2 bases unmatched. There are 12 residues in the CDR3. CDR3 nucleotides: TGTGCCAGTAACACAGGGGACTATGGCTACACCTTC. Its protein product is CASNTGDYGYTF.

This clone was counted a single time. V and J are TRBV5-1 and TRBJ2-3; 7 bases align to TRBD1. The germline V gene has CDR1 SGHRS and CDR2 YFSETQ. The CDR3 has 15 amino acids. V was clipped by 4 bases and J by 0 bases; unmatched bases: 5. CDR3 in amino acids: CASSGGRGSTDTQYF. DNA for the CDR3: TGCGCCAGCAGCGGAGGCAGGGGGAGCACAGATACGCAGTATTTT.

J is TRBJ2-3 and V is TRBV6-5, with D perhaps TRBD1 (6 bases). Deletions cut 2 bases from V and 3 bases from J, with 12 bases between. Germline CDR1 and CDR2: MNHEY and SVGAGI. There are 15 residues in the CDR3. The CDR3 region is CASSYGGRITDTQYF. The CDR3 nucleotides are TGTGCCAGCAGTTACGGGGGCCGTATAACAGATACGCAGTATTTT.

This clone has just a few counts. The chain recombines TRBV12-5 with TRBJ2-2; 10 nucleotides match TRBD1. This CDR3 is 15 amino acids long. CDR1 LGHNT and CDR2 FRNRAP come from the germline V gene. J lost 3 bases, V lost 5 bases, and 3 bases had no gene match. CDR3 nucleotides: TGTGCTAGTGGTACAGGACAGGGGGACACCGGGGAGCTGTTTTTT. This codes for CASGTGQGDTGELFF.

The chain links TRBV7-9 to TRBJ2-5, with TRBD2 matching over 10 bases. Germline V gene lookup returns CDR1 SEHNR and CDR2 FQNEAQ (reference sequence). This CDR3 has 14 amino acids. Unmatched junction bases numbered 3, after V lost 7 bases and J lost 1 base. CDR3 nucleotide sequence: TGTGCCAGCACCGGACTAGCGGCCCAAGAGACCCAGTACTTC. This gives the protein CASTGLAAQETQYF.

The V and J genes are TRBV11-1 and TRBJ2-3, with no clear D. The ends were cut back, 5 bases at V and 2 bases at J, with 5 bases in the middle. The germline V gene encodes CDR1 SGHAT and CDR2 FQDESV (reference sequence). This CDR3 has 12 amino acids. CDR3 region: CASSQNTDTQYF. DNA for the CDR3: TGTGCCAGCAGCCAGAACACAGATACGCAGTATTTT.

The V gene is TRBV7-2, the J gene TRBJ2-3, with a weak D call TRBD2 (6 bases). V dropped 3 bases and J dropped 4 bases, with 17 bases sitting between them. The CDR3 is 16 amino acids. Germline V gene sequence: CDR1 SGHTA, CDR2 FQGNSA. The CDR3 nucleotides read TGTGCCAGCAGCTTTCCCGGGACTGAAACTCCAGATACGCAGTATTTT. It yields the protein CASSFPGTETPDTQYF.

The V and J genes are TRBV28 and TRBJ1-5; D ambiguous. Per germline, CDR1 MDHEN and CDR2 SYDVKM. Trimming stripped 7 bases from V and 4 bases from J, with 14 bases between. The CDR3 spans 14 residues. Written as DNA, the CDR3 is TGTGCCAGCACTTTTACTTTAGCAAATCAGCCCCAGCATTTT. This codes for CASTFTLANQPQHF. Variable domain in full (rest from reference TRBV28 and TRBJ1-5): DVKVTQSSRYLVKRTGEKVFLECVQDMDHENMFWYRQDPGLGLRLIYFSYDVKMKEKGDIPEGYSVSREKKERFSLILESASTNQTSMYLCASTFTLANQPQHFGDGTRLSIL.

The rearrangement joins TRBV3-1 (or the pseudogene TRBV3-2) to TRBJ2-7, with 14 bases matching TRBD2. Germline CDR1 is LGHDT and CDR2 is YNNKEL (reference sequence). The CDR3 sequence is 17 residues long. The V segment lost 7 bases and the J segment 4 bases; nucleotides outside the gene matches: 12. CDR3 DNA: TGTGCCAGCACCCTAAGCGAGGGACTAGCGGGAGTTTACGAGCAGTACTTC. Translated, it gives CASTLSEGLAGVYEQYF.